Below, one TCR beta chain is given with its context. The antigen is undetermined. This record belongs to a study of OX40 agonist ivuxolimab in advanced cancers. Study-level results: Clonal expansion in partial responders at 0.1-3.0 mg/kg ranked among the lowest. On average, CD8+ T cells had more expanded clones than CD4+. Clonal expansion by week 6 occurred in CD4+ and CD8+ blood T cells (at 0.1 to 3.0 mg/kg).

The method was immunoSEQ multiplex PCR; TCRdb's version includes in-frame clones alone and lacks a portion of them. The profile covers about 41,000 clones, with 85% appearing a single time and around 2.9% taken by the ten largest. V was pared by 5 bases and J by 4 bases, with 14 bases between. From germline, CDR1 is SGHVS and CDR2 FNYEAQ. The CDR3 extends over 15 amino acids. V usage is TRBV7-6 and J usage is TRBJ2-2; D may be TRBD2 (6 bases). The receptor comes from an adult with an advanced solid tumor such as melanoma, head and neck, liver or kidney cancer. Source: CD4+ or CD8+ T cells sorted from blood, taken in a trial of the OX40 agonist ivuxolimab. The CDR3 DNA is TGTGCCAGCAGCCCTAGACTAGACCTCACCGGGGAGCTGTTTTTT. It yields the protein CASSPRLDLTGELFF.